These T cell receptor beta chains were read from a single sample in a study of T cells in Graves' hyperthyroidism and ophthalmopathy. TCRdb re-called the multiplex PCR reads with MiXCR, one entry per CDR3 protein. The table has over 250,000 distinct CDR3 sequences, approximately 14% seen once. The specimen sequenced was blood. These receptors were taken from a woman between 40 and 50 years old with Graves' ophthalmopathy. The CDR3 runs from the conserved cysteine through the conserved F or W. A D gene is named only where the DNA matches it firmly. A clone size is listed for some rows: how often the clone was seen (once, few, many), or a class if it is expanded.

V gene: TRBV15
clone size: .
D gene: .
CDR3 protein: CATSSVQYYEQYF

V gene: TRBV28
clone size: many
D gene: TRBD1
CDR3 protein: CASHAIIGQGISGYTF

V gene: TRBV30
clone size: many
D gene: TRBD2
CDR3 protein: CACPPTSGSVNEQFF

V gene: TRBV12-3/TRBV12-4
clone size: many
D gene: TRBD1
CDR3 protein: CASSSQGSGTGYTF

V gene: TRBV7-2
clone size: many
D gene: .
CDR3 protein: CASSTRQTVRAFF

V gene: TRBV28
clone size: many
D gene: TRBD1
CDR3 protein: CASSFPDRGVTNEKLFF

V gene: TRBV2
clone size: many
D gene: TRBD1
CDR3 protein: CASRGGTDVWTLHF

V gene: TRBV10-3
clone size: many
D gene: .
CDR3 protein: CAISEGTLDTQYF

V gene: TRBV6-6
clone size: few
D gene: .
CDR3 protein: CASSYGANYNSPLHF

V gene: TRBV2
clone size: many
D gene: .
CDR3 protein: CASGYVGGGTDTQYF

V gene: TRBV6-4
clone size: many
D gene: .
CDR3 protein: CASSDMAFF

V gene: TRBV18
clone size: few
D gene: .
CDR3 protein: CASSPERGPDTQYF

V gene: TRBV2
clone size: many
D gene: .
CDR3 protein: CASGDSSDTMNTEAFF

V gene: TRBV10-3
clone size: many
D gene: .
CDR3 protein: CAISPRDSSYNEQFF

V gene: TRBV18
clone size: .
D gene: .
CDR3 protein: CASLTGTGTEASF

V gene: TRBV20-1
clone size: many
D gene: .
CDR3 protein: CSASDLQGSGNTIYF

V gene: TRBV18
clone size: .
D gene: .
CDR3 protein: CASSPPMGGYTF

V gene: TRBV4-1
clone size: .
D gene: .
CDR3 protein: CASSQGEDGLNQPQHF

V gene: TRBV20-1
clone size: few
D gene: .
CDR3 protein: CSAQRSYEQYF

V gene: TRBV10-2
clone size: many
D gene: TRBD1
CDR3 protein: CASTPGQVGTQYF

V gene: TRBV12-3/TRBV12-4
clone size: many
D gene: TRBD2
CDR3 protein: CASSPGLAGYHEQYF

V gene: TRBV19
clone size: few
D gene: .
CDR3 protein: CASRTQQGRAYEQFF

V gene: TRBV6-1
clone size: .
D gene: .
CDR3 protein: CASSEDGWGPLSTEAFF

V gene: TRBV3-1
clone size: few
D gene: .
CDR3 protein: CASSQDRSFRGNTEAFF

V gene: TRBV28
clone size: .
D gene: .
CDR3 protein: CASSVQGRGYSNQPQHF

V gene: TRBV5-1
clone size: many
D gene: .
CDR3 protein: CASSPTTAAYGYTF

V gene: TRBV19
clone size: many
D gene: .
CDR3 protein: CASSIRRDQETQYF

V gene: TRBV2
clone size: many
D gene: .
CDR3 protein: CASSLGRQNTEAFF

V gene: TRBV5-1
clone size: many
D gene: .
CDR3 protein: CASSLTPVGGTEAFF

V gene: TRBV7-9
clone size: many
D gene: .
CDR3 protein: CASRLTARGGEKLFF

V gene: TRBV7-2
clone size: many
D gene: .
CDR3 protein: CASSLGSDTYNEQFF

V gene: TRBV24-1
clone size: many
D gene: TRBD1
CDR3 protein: CATSDTGGRGYGYTF

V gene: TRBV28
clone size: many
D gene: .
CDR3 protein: CASRTSGLEAFF

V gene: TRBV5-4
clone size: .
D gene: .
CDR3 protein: CASSLGPRGETQYF

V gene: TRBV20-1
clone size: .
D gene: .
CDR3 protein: CSARVHILTEAFF

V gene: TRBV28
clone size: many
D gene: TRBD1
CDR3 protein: CASINKAGTDYNEQFF

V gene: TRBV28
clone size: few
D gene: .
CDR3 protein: CASDRSMGPQHF

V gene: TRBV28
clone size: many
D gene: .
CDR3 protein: CASSFSAGRYNSPLHF

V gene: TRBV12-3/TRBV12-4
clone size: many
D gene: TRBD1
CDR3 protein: CASSTGTGFSPLHF

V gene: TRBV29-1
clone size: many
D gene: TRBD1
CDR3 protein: CSVTGTASTDTQYF

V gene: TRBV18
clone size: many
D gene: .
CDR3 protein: CASSYGLEQTQYF

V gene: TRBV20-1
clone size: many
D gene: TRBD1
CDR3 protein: CSAPTGKGVLRNTEAFF

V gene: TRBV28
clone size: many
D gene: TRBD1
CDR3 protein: CASSPPLGQNYGYTF

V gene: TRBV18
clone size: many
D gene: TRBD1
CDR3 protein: CASSETGSGTEAFF

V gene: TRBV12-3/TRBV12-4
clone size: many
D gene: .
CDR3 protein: CASSLGQGTKAFF

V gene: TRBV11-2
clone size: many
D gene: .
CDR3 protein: CASSFDGETQYF

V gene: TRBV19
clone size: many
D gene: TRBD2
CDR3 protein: CASSMGGVGAYEQYF

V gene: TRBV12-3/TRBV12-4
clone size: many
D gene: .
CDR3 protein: CASSLPYNEQFF

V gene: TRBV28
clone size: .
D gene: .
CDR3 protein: CASSPTTGELLF

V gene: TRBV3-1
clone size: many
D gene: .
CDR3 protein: CASSQEGSQPQHF